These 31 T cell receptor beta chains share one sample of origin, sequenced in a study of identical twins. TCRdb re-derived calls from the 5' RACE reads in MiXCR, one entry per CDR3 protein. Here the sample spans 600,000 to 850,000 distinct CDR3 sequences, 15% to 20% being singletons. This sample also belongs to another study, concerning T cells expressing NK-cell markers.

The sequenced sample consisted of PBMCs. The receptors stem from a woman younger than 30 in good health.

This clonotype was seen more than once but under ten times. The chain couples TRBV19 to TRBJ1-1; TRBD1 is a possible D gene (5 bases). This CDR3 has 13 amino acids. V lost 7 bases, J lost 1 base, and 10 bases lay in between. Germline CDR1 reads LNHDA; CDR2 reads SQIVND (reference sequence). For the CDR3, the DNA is TGTGCCAGTAACGTGGGGGAGAACACTGAAGCTTTCTTT. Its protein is CASNVGENTEAFF.

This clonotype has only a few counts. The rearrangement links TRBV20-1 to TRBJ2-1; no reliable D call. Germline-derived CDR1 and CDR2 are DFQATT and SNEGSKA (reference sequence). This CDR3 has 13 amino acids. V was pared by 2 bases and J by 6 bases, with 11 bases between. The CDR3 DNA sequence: TGCAGTGCTAGATGGGCTAGTCCCAATGAGCAGTTCTTC. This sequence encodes CSARWASPNEQFF.

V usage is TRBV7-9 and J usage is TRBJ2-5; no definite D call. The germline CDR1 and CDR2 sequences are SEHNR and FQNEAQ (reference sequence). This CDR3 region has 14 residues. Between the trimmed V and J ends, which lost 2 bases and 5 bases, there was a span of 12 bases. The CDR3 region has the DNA TGTGCCAGCAGCTTAAAGAGTTCTGTGGAGACCCAGTACTTC. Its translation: CASSLKSSVETQYF.

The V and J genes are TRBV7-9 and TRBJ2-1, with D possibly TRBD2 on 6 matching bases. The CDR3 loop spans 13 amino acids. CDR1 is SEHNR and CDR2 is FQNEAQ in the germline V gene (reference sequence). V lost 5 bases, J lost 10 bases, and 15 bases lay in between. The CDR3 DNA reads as TGTGCCAGCAGCCCTGGGGGGATCGAGGAGCAGTTCTTC. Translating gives CASSPGGIEEQFF.

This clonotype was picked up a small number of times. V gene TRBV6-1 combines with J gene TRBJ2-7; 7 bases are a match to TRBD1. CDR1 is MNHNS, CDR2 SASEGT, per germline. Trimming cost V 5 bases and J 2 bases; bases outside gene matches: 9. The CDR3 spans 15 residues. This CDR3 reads CASSRLQGLPYEQYF. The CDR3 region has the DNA TGTGCCAGCAGTAGGTTACAGGGGCTACCCTACGAGCAGTACTTC.

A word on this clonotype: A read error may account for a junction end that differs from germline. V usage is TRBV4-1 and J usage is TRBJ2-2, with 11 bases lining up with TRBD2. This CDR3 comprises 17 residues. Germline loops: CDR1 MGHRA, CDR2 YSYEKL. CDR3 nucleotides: TGCGCCAGCAGCCAAGTACTAGCGGGGGTGAACACCGGGGAGATGTTTTTT. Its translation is CASSQVLAGVNTGEMFF.

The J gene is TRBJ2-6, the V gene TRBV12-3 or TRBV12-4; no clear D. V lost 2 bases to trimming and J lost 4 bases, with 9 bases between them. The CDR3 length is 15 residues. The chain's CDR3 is CASSLSTAGANVLTF. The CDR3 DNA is TGTGCCAGCAGTTTATCCACCGCCGGGGCCAACGTCCTGACTTTC.

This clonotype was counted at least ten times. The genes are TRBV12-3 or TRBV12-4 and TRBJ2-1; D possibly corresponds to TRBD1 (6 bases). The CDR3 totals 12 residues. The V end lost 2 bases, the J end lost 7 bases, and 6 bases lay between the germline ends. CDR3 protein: CASSLRGNEQFF. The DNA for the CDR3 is TGTGCCAGCAGTTTAAGGGGGAATGAGCAGTTCTTC.

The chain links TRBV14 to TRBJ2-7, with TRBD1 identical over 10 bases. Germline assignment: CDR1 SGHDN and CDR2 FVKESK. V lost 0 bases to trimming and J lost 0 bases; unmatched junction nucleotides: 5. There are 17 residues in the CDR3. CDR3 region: CASSQDPRDRGSYEQYF. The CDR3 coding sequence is TGTGCCAGCAGCCAAGACCCCCGGGACAGGGGCTCCTACGAGCAGTACTTC. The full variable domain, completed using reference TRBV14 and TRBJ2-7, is EAGVTQFPSHSVIEKGQTVTLRCDPISGHDNLYWYRRVMGKEIKFLLHFVKESKQDESGMPNNRFLAERTGGTYSTLKVQPAELEDSGVYFCASSQDPRDRGSYEQYFGPGTRLTVT.

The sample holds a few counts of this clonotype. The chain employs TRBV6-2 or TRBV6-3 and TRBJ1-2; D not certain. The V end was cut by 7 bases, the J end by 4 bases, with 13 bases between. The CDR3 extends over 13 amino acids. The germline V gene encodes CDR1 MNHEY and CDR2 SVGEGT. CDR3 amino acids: CASNRANIYGYTF. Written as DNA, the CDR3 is TGTGCCAGCAACCGGGCCAATATCTATGGCTACACCTTC.

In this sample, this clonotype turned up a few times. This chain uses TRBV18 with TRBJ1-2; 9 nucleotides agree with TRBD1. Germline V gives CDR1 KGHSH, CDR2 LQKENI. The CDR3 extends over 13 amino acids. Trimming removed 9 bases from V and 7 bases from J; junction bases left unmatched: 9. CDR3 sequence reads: CASTGQGLFGYTF. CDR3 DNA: TGTGCCAGTACCGGACAGGGGCTCTTTGGCTACACCTTC.

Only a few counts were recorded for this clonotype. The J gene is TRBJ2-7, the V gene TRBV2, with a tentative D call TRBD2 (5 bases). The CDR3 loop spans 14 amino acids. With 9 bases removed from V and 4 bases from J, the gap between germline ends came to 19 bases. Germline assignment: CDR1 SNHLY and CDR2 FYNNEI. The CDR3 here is CASKEWRAPYEQYF. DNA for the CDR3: TGTGCCAGTAAGGAGTGGCGGGCACCTTACGAGCAGTACTTC. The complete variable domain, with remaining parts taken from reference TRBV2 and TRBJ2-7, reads EPEVTQTPSHQVTQMGQEVILRCVPISNHLYFYWYRQILGQKVEFLVSFYNNEISEKSEIFDDQFSVERPDGSNFTLKIRSTKLEDSAMYFCASKEWRAPYEQYFGPGTRLTVT.

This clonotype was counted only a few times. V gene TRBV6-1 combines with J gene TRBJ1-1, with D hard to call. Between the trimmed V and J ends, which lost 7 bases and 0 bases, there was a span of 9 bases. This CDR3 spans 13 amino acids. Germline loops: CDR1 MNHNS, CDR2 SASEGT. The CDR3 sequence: CASIVTLNTEAFF. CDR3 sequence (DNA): TGTGCCAGCATCGTCACGCTGAACACTGAAGCTTTCTTT.

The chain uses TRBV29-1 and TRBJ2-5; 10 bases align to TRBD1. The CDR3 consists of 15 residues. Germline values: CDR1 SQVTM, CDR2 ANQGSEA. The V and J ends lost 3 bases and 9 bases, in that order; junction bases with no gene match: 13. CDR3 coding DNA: TGCAGCGTTGAGGGGGCCGGGACAGGGGAATTGGCCCAGTACTTC. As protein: CSVEGAGTGELAQYF.

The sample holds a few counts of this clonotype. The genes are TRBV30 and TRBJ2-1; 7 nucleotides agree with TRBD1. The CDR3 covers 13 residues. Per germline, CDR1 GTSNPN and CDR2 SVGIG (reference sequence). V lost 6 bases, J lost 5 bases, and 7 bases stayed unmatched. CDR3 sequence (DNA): TGTGCCTGCCCCGGGACAGTAGACAATGAGCAGTTCTTC. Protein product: CACPGTVDNEQFF.

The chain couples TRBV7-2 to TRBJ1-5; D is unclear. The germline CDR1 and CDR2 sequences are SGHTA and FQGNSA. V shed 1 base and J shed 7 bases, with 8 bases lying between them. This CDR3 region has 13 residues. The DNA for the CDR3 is TGTGCCAGCAGCTTAGAGGTTGAACAGCCCCAGCATTTT. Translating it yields CASSLEVEQPQHF.

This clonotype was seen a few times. The CDR3 here is CASSARQAVTQYF. The CDR3 DNA sequence: TGCGCCAGCAGCGCGAGACAGGCCGTTACGCAGTATTTT. This rearrangement joins TRBV5-1 to TRBJ2-3, with D possibly matching TRBD1 (6 bases). Germline V gives CDR1 SGHRS, CDR2 YFSETQ. V was clipped by 4 bases and J by 8 bases, with 14 bases between them. The CDR3 has 13 residues. The variable domain in full, with the rest retrieved from reference TRBV5-1 and TRBJ2-3, is KAGVTQTPRYLIKTRGQQVTLSCSPISGHRSVSWYQQTPGQGLQFLFEYFSETQRNKGNFPGRFSGRQFSNSRSEMNVSTLELGDSALYLCASSARQAVTQYFGPGTRLTVL.

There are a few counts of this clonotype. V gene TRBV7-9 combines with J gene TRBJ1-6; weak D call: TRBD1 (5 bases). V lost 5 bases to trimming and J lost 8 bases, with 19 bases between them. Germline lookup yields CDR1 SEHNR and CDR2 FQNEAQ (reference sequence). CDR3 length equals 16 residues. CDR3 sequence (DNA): TGTGCCAGCAGCCAGATTGGTAGGGGAACTGATTCACCCCTCCACTTT. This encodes CASSQIGRGTDSPLHF. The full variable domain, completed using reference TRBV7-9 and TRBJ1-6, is DTGVSQNPRHKITKRGQNVTFRCDPISEHNRLYWYRQTLGQGPEFLTYFQNEAQLEKSRLLSDRFSAERPKGSFSTLEIQRTEQGDSAMYLCASSQIGRGTDSPLHFGNGTRLTVT.

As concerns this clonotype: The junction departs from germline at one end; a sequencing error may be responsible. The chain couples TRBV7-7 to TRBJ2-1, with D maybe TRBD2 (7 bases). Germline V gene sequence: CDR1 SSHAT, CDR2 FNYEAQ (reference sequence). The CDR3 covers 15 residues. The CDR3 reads CASTPGGGAYNEQFF. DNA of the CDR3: TGTGCTAGCACACCCGGCGGGGGCGCCTACAATGAGCAGTTCTTC.

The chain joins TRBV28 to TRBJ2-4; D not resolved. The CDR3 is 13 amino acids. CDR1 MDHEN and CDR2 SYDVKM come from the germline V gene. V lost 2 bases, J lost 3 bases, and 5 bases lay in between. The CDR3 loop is CASSLTDKNIQYF. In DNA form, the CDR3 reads TGTGCCAGCAGTTTAACAGACAAAAACATTCAGTACTTC.

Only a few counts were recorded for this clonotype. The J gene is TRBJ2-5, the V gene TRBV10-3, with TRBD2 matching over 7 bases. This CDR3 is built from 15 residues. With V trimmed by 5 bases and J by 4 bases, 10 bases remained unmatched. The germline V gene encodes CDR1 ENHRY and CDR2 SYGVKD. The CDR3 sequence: CAISKGRESGETQYF. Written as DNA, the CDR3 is TGTGCCATCAGTAAAGGGCGGGAGTCTGGAGAGACCCAGTACTTC.

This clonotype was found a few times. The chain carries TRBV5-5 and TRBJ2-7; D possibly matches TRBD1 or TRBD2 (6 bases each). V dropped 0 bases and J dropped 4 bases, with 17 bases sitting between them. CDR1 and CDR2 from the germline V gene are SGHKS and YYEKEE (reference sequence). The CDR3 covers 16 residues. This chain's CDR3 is CASSLGAGQGTYEQYF. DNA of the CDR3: TGTGCCAGCAGCTTGGGGGCGGGACAAGGTACTTACGAGCAGTACTTC.

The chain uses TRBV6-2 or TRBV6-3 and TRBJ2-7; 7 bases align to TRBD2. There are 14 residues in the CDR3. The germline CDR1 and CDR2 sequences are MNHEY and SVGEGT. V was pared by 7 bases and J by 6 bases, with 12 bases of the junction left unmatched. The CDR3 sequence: CASTTRREYSEQYF. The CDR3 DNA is TGTGCCAGCACGACTCGGCGGGAGTATAGCGAGCAGTACTTC.

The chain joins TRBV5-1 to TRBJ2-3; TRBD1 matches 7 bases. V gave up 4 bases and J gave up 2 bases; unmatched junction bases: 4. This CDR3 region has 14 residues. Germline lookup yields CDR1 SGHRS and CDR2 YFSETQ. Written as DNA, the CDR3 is TGCGCCAGCAGCAGGGACAGAGACACAGATACGCAGTATTTT. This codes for CASSRDRDTDTQYF.

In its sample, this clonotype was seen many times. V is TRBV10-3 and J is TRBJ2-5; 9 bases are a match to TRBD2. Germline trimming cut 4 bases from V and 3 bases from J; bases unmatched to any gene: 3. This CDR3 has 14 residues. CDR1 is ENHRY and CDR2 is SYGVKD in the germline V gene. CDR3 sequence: CAISVRLAEETQYF. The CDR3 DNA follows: TGTGCCATCAGTGTCCGACTAGCGGAAGAGACCCAGTACTTC.

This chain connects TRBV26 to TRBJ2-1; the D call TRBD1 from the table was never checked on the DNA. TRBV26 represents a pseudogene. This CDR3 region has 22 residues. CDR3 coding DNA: TGTGCCAGCAGTTCGGGCCCCCGAATAACTACCCTGTTCCTTAGCTCCTACAATGAGCAGTTCTTC. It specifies CASSSGPRITTLFLSSYNEQFF.

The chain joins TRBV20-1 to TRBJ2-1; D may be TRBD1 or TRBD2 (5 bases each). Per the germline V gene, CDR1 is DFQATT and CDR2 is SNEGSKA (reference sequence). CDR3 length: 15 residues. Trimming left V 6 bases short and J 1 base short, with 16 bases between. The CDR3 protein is CSAPTPGPSYNEQFF. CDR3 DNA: TGCAGTGCCCCCACCCCGGGGCCTTCCTACAATGAGCAGTTCTTC.

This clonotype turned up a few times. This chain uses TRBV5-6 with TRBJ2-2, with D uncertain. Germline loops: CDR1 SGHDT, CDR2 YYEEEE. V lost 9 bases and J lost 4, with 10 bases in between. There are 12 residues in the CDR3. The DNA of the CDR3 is TGTGCCACCAAACAGCGCACCGGGGAGCTGTTTTTT. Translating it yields CATKQRTGELFF.

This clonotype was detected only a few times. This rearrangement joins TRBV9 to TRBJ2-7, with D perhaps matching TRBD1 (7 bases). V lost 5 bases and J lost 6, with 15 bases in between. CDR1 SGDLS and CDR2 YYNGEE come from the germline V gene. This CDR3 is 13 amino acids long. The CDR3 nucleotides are TGTGCCAGCAGTGGAGGGACAGCGAGCGAGCAGTACTTC. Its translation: CASSGGTASEQYF.

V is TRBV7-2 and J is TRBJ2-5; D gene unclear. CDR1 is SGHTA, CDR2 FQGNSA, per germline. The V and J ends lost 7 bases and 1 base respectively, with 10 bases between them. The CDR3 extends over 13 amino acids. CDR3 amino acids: CASTSSRQETQYF. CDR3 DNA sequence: TGTGCCAGCACCAGCTCCCGCCAAGAGACCCAGTACTTC.

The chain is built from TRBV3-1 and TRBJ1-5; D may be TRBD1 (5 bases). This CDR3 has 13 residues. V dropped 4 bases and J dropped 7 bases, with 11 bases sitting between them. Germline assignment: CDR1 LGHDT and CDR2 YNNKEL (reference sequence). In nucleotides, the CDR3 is TGTGCCAGCAGCCCCAGTCAGGGACAGCCCCAGCATTTT. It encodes CASSPSQGQPQHF.